This T cell receptor beta chain was captured by sequencing in a study of cytomegalovirus exposure and HLA in healthy donors. In regard to this clone: What it binds is unknown.

Study outcomes and limitations: The tendency of first-cohort TCR clusters to co-occur in the roughly 130 validation repertoires emerged from a later analysis.

Germline CDR1 is KGHSH and CDR2 is LQKENI. This CDR3 has 16 amino acids. Trimming shortened V by 0 bases and J by 0 bases, and 9 bases separated the two germline ends. The table came from immunoSEQ multiplex PCR; TCRdb's copy has only in-frame clones and leaves some out. The sample carries some 140,000 clones, 70% to 90% recorded once. The sequenced sample consisted of PBMCs. The sequence was obtained from a woman aged 25 to 39 in good health and CMV-seropositive. The chain has TRBV18 and TRBJ1-3; D unresolved. The CDR3 region is CASSPPTALSGNTIYF. As DNA, the CDR3 is TGTGCCAGCTCACCACCTACAGCCCTCTCTGGAAACACCATATATTTT.